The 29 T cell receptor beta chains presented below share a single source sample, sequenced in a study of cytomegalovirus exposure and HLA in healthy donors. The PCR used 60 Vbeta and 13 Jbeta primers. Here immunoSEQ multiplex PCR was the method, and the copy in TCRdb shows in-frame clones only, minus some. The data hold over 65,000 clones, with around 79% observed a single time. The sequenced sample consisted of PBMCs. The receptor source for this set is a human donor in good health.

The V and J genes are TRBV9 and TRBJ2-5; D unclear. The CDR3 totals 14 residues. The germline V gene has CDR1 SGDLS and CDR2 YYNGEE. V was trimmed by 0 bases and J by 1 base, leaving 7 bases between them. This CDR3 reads CASSVVPGQETQYF. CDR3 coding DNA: TGTGCCAGCAGCGTAGTTCCAGGCCAAGAGACCCAGTACTTC.

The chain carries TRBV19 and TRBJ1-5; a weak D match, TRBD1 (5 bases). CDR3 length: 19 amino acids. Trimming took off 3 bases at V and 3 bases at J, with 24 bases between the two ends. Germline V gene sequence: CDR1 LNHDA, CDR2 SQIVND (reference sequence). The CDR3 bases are TGTGCCAGTAGTATCGGTTGGGGTAAGGGGCATATGGACAATCAGCCCCAGCATTTT. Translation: CASSIGWGKGHMDNQPQHF.

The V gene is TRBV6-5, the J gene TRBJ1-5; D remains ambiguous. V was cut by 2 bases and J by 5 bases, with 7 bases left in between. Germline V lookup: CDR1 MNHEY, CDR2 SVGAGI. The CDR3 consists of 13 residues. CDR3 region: CASSYGLDQPQHF. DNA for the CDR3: TGTGCCAGCAGTTACGGCTTGGATCAGCCCCAGCATTTT.

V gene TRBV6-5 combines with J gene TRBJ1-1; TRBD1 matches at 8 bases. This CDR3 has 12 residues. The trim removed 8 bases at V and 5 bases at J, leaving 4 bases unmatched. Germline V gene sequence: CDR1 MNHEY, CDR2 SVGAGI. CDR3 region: CASGQGGTEAFF. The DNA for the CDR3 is TGTGCCAGCGGACAGGGCGGGACTGAAGCTTTCTTT.

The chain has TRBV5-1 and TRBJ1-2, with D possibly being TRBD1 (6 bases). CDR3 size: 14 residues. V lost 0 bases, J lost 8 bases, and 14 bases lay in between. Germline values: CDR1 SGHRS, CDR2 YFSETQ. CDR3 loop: CASSLARTGYGYTF. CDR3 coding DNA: TGCGCCAGCAGCTTGGCCAGAACAGGGTACGGCTACACCTTC.

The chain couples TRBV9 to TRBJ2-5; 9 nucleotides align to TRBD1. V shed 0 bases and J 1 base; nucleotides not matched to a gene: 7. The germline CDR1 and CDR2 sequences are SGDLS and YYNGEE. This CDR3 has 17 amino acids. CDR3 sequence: CASSVGWDRAIQETQYF. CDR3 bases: TGTGCCAGCAGCGTAGGATGGGACAGGGCCATCCAAGAGACCCAGTACTTC.

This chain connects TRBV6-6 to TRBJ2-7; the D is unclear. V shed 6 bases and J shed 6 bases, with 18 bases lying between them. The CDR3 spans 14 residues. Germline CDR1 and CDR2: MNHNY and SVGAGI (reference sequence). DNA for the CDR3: TGTGCCAGCAGCCCCGGCTTGGGCGCACGCGAGCAGTACTTC. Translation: CASSPGLGAREQYF.

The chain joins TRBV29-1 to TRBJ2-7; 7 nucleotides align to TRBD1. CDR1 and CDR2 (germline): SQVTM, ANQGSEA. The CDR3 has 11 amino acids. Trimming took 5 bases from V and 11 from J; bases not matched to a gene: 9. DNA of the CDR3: TGCAGCGTTTCGTCCGGGACAGCGAAGTACTTC. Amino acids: CSVSSGTAKYF.

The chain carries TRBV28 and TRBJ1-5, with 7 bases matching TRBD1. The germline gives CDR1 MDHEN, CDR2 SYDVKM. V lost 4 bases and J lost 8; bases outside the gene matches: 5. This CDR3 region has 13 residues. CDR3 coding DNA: TGTGCCAGCAGTTCCACAGGGGTGAAGCCCCAGCATTTT. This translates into CASSSTGVKPQHF.

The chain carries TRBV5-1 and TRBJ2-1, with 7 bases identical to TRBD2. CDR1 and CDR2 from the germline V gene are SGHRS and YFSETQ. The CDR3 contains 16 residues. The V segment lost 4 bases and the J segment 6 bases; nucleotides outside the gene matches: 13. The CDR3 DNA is TGCGCCAGCAGCCGTACGGCGGCGGGGGAACGCAATGAGCAGTTCTTC. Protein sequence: CASSRTAAGERNEQFF. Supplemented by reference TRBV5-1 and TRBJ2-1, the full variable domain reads KAGVTQTPRYLIKTRGQQVTLSCSPISGHRSVSWYQQTPGQGLQFLFEYFSETQRNKGNFPGRFSGRQFSNSRSEMNVSTLELGDSALYLCASSRTAAGERNEQFFGPGTRLTVL.

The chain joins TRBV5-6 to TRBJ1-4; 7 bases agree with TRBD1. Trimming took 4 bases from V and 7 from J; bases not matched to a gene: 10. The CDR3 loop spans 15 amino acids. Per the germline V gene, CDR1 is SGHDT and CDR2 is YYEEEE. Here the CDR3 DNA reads TGTGCCAGCAGCCCCGTCCCAGGGGGTAGTGAAAAACTGTTTTTT. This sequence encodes CASSPVPGGSEKLFF.

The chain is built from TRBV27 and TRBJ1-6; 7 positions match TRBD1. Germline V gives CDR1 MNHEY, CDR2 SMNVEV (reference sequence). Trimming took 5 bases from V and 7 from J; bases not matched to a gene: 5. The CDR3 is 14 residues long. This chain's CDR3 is CASSATGWNSPLHF. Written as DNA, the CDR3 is TGTGCCAGCAGTGCGACAGGGTGGAATTCACCCCTCCACTTT.

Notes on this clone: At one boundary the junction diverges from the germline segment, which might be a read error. The CDR3 DNA is TGCAGCGCTGAAGCGGGGGGTCCCATGGATTACAATGAGCAGTTCTTC. Encoded protein: CSAEAGGPMDYNEQFF. This chain links TRBV29-1 with TRBJ2-1; 9 positions agree with TRBD2. This CDR3 has 16 amino acids. CDR1 is SQVTM and CDR2 is ANQGSEA in the germline V gene.

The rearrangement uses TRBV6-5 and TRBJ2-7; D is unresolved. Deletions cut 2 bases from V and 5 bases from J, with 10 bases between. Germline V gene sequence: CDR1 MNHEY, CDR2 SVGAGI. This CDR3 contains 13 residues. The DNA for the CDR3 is TGTGCCAGCAGTTACGAGGCCCGTGACGAGCAGTACTTC. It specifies CASSYEARDEQYF.

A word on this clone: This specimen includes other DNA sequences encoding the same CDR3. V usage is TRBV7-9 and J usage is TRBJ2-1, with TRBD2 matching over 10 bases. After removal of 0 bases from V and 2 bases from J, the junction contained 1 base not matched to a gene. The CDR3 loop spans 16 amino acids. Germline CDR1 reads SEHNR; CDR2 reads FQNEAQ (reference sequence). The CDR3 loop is CASSLALAGTYNEQFF. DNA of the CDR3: TGTGCCAGCAGCTTAGCACTAGCGGGGACCTACAATGAGCAGTTCTTC.

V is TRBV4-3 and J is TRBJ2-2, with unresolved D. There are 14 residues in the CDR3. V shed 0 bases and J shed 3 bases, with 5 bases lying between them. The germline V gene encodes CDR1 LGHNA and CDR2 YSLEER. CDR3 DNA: TGCGCCAGCAGCCAAGATAGCTACACCGGGGAGCTGTTTTTT. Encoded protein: CASSQDSYTGELFF.

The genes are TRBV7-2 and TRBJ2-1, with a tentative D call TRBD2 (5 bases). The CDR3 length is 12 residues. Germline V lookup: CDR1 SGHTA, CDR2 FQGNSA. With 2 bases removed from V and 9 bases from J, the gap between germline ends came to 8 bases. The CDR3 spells CASSLMRAEQFF. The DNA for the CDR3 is TGTGCCAGCAGCTTAATGCGGGCTGAGCAGTTCTTC.

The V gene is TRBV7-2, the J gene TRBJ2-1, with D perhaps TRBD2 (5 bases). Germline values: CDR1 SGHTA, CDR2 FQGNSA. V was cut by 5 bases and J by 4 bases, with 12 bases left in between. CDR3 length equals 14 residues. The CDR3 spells CASSRTATYNEQFF. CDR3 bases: TGTGCCAGCAGCCGGACTGCCACGTACAATGAGCAGTTCTTC.

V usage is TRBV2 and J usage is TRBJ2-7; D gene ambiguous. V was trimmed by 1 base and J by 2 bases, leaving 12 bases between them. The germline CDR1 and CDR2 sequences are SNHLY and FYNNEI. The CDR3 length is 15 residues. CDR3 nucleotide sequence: TGTGCCAGCAGTGAAGTATGGAGTACCACCTACGAGCAGTACTTC. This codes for CASSEVWSTTYEQYF.

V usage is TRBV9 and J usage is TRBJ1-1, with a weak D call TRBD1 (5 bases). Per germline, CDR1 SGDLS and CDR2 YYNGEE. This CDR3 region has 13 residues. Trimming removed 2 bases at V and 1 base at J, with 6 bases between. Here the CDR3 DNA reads TGTGCCAGCAGCGTCCAGGGGAACACTGAAGCTTTCTTT. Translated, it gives CASSVQGNTEAFF.

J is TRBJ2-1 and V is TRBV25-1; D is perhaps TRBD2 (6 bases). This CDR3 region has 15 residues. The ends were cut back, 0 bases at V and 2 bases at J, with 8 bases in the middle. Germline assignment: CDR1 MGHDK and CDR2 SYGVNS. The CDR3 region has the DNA TGTGCCAGCAGTGAATATAAGCGGGCCTACAATGAGCAGTTCTTC. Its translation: CASSEYKRAYNEQFF.

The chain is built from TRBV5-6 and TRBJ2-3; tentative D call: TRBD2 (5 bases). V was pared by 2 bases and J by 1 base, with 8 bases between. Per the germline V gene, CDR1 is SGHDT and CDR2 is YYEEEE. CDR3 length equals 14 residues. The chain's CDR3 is CASSFRGGTDTQYF. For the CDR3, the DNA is TGTGCCAGCAGCTTCCGGGGTGGCACAGATACGCAGTATTTT.

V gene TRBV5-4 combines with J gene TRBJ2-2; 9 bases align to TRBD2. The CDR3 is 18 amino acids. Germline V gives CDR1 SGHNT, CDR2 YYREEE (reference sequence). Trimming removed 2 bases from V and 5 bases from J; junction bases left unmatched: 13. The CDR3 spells CASSFFGRAGGPTGELFF. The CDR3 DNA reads TGTGCCAGCAGCTTTTTTGGTCGAGCGGGGGGACCAACCGGGGAGCTGTTTTTT.

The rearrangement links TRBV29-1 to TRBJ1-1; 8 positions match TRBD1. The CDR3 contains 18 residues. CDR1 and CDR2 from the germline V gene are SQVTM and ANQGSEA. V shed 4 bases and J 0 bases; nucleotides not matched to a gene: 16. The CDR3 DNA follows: TGCAGCGTTGGGGGGTCAATACAGGGGGTTTCGATGAACACTGAAGCTTTCTTT. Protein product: CSVGGSIQGVSMNTEAFF.

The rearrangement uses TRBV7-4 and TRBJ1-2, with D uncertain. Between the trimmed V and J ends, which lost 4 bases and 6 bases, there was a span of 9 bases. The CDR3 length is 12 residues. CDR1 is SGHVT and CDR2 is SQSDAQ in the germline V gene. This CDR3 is CASSYGGDGYTF. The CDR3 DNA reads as TGTGCCAGCAGCTATGGCGGGGATGGCTACACCTTC.

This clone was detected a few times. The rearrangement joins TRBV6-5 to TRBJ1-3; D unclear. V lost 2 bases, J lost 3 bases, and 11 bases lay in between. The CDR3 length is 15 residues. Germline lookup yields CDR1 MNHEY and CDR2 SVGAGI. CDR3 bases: TGTGCCAGCAGTTACGACCGGAGCGGTGGAAACACCATATATTTT. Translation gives CASSYDRSGGNTIYF.

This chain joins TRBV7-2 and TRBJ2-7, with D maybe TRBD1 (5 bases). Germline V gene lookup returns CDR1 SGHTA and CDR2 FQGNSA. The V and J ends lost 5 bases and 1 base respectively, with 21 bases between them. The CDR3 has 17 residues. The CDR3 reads CASSPSATGPISYEQYF. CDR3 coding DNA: TGTGCCAGCAGCCCCTCCGCCACAGGTCCCATTTCCTACGAGCAGTACTTC.

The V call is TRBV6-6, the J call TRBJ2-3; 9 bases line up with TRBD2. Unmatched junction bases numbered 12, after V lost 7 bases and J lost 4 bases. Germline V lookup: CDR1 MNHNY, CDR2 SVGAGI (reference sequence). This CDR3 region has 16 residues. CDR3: CASTNRISGGSDTQYF. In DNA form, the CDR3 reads TGTGCCAGCACCAACCGGATTAGCGGGGGCTCAGATACGCAGTATTTT.

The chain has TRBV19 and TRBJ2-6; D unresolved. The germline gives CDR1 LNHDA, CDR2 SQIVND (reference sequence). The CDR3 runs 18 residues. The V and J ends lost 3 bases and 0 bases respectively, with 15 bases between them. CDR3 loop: CASSMLQFRGSGANVLTF. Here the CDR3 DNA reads TGTGCCAGTAGTATGCTACAGTTTCGTGGCTCTGGGGCCAACGTCCTGACTTTC.